Listed below are T cell receptor beta chains from one sample, sequenced in a study of radiotherapy plus CTLA-4 blockade in lung cancer. The data were produced by immunoSEQ multiplex PCR, yet TCRdb's version contains in-frame clones alone and is incomplete. The repertoire holds around 80,000 clones, with approximately 84% as singletons. The source material was peripheral blood, sampled from a patient treated with radiotherapy plus ipilimumab. These receptors all come from a human donor with non-small cell lung cancer who had stable disease on radiotherapy plus ipilimumab. Both conserved end residues are part of each CDR3. The D gene is left open where the match is weak. For some rows the clone size is stated as once, few or many, or as a class when expanded; others skip it.

DNA | CDR3 | V | D | J | size
TGTGCCAGCAGCCCGGGACAACGTAATGAAAAACTGTTTTTT | CASSPGQRNEKLFF | TRBV7-9 | NA | TRBJ1-4 | NA
TGTGCCAGCACCAGGGGGGACTCTGGAAACACCATATATTTT | CASTRGDSGNTIYF | TRBV5-5 | TRBD1 | TRBJ1-3 | NA
TGTGCCAGCAGTTACGGGATGGTCGGGGGTCCGGAGACCCAGTACTTC | CASSYGMVGGPETQYF | TRBV6-6 | NA | TRBJ2-5 | NA
TGTGCCAGCAGCCAAGGGAATCAGCCCCAGCATTTT | CASSQGNQPQHF | TRBV4-2 | NA | TRBJ1-5 | NA
TGTGCCAGCTCATGGGGGGGCTACAATCAGCCCCAGCATTTT | CASSWGGYNQPQHF | TRBV18 | NA | TRBJ1-5 | NA
TGTGCCAGCAGCTTCGGGAGTCGGACAGCTCAAGAGACCCAGTACTTC | CASSFGSRTAQETQYF | TRBV7-9 | NA | TRBJ2-5 | NA
TGTGCCAGCAGCTCCCCGTCGGGGGGCCAGAACACCGGGGAGCTGTTTTTT | CASSSPSGGQNTGELFF | TRBV7-2 | NA | TRBJ2-2 | NA
TGTGCCAGTAGTTCCACAGGGTGGACTGAAGCTTTCTTT | CASSSTGWTEAFF | TRBV19 | NA | TRBJ1-1 | medium-sized
TGTGCCAGCAGCCCTAGCGGGGGGTCCTACGAGCAGTACTTC | CASSPSGGSYEQYF | TRBV7-2 | TRBD2 | TRBJ2-7 | few
TGTGCCAGCAGCTCGGGACTTCTCCTTGGGCCCTACAATGAGCAGTTCTTC | CASSSGLLLGPYNEQFF | TRBV7-8 | NA | TRBJ2-1 | NA
TGTGCCAGCAGCTTCTTGGGGCCAGGAGAGACCCAGTACTTC | CASSFLGPGETQYF | TRBV11-3 | NA | TRBJ2-5 | NA
TGTGCCAGCAGCCAACTAGCGGACTCCCCAGATACGCAGTATTTT | CASSQLADSPDTQYF | TRBV7-3 | TRBD2 | TRBJ2-3 | NA
TGTGCCAGTGGAGGGACGGGCCTGAACACTGAAGCTTTCTTT | CASGGTGLNTEAFF | TRBV19 | NA | TRBJ1-1 | NA
TGTGCCAGCAGCTTAGTGGTAGCGGGGGGGGGCACAGATACGCAGTATTTT | CASSLVVAGGGTDTQYF | TRBV7-2 | TRBD2 | TRBJ2-3 | NA
TGTGCCAGCTCACCCGACAGGGGGCTCGGCTACACCTTC | CASSPDRGLGYTF | TRBV18 | TRBD1 | TRBJ1-2 | NA
TGTGCCAGCAGCGTAAGCAACACTGAAGCTTTCTTT | CASSVSNTEAFF | TRBV11-2 | NA | TRBJ1-1 | NA
TGCGCCAGCAGCTTGGGCGGACTAGCCGCCGGGGAGCTGTTTTTT | CASSLGGLAAGELFF | TRBV5-1 | TRBD2 | TRBJ2-2 | NA
TGTGCCAGCAGCCTAAGGGCAAATTCACCCCTCCACTTT | CASSLRANSPLHF | TRBV11-3 | NA | TRBJ1-6 | once
TGTGCCAGCAGTTATTCTAGCGGGGGGTACCTCGGGTATTTT | CASSYSSGGYLGYF | TRBV7-2 | TRBD2 | TRBJ2-3 | NA
TGCAGCGTTCCTGAGGGGACTAGCGGGGTTTGGGGAGATACGCAGTATTTT | CSVPEGTSGVWGDTQYF | TRBV29-1 | TRBD2 | TRBJ2-3 | NA
TGTGCCAGCAGTTTACTCCCAGCGGCCTTGGGGACAGATACGCAGTATTTT | CASSLLPAALGTDTQYF | TRBV27 | NA | TRBJ2-3 | NA
TGCGCCAGCAGCCTTCGGGCGGGAACTGACAATGAGCAGTTCTTC | CASSLRAGTDNEQFF | TRBV5-1 | NA | TRBJ2-1 | NA
TGTGCCAGCAGTTTATACGGGGAGCTGTTTTTT | CASSLYGELFF | TRBV28 | NA | TRBJ2-2 | NA
TGTGCCAGCTCACCACCGCGGGGGCAGAACACTGAAGCTTTCTTT | CASSPPRGQNTEAFF | TRBV18 | NA | TRBJ1-1 | NA